This T cell receptor beta chain came from a study of CD8+ T cells in alopecia areata. Overall study results and limits: With tofacitinib ongoing, many expanded lesional clones persisted in both scalp and blood. Normal skin contains resident alphabeta T cells, and these are also sequenced in scalp samples.

Extraction of RNA preceded its reverse transcription into cDNA, which served as the sequencing template. Generated by immunoSEQ multiplex PCR, the TCRdb table keeps only in-frame clones and is missing some. The table shows a few hundred thousand clones, with about two fifths occurring only once. Of note for this clone: Its target is not known.

The treatment: oral pan-JAK inhibitor, 5-10 mg twice daily. The sample was CD4+ T cells sorted from blood, taken at approximately week 30, from a patient treated with tofacitinib. The receptor was derived from a human donor with alopecia areata.

The CDR3 spells CASSASGYEQYF. CDR3 in DNA: TGTGCCAGCAGCGCCAGCGGCTACGAGCAGTACTTC. The V call is TRBV5-4, the J call TRBJ2-7, with D perhaps matching TRBD2 (5 bases). V lost 4 bases to trimming and J lost 3 bases, with 8 bases between them. The CDR3 is 12 amino acids. Germline V lookup: CDR1 SGHNT, CDR2 YYREEE (reference sequence).